The 25 T cell receptor beta chains below all came from one sample that was sequenced in a study of cytomegalovirus exposure and HLA in healthy donors. The PCR contained 60 Vbeta and 13 Jbeta primers. Profiling relied on immunoSEQ multiplex PCR, and the TCRdb table lists in-frame clones only, not all of them. Of fewer than 150,000 clones listed, about 80% were seen once; the top ten hold about 4.7%. The sequenced sample consisted of PBMCs. The receptors here all came from a male donor in good health and CMV-seronegative.

V is TRBV11-2 and J is TRBJ1-5; D remains unclear. The V gene lost 0 bases and the J gene lost 7 bases, with 7 bases spanning the gap. The CDR3 spans 13 residues. CDR1 and CDR2 from the germline V gene are SGHAT and FQNNGV. The CDR3 loop is CASSLEGIQPQHF. The CDR3 DNA reads TGTGCCAGCAGCTTAGAGGGCATCCAGCCCCAGCATTTT.

This chain joins TRBV4-3 and TRBJ2-3; D is perhaps TRBD2 (5 bases). The CDR3 has 17 residues. Trimming shortened V by 4 bases and J by 3 bases, and 20 bases separated the two germline ends. CDR1 is LGHNA and CDR2 is YSLEER in the germline V gene. The chain's CDR3 is CASSPSGGGLETDTQYF. The DNA of the CDR3 is TGCGCCAGCAGCCCTTCCGGTGGCGGGTTGGAAACAGATACGCAGTATTTT.

This chain joins TRBV2 and TRBJ1-3; D not certain. This CDR3 has 15 residues. CDR1 and CDR2 from the germline V gene are SNHLY and FYNNEI. The V end was cut by 5 bases, the J end by 0 bases, with 11 bases between. Here the CDR3 reads CASSMSQNSGNTIYF. Written as DNA, the CDR3 is TGTGCCAGCAGTATGTCACAGAACTCTGGAAACACCATATATTTT.

V gene TRBV7-2 combines with J gene TRBJ2-2, with D possibly matching TRBD2 (6 bases). Germline CDR1 and CDR2: SGHTA and FQGNSA. Trimming removed 5 bases at V and 7 bases at J, with 17 bases between. The CDR3 is made up of 15 amino acids. The CDR3 bases are TGTGCCAGCAGCACCTATCCCGGGGGTCTCGGGGAGCTGTTTTTT. Translation: CASSTYPGGLGELFF.

CDR3 DNA sequence: TGTGCCAGCAGCGTAGGCACTACCAACACCGGGGAGCTGTTTTTT. Translated, it gives CASSVGTTNTGELFF. The V and J genes are TRBV9 and TRBJ2-2; D unclear. Trimming removed 0 bases from V and 2 bases from J, with 8 bases in between. This CDR3 is built from 15 residues. Looked up from germline, CDR1 is SGDLS and CDR2 is YYNGEE.

This chain uses TRBV4-1 with TRBJ1-5; TRBD1 might be the D (5 bases). This CDR3 has 15 amino acids. V was pared by 5 bases and J by 4 bases, with 15 bases between. CDR1 is MGHRA and CDR2 is YSYEKL in the germline V gene. The CDR3 DNA is TGCGCCAGCAGCGGGGGGGTGGGAGGGAATCAGCCCCAGCATTTT. As protein: CASSGGVGGNQPQHF.

This chain joins TRBV14 and TRBJ2-2, with 8 nucleotides matching TRBD2. V lost 5 bases, J lost 4 bases, and 12 bases stayed unmatched. The CDR3 is 17 residues long. Germline V gives CDR1 SGHDN, CDR2 FVKESK. The DNA of the CDR3 is TGTGCCAGCAGCAGAGACTATAGCGGGGTTTTCACCGGGGAGCTGTTTTTT. It is translated as CASSRDYSGVFTGELFF.

The chain employs TRBV30 and TRBJ2-7; tentative D call: TRBD2 (5 bases). The V gene lost 4 bases and the J gene lost 2 bases, with 12 bases spanning the gap. In germline, CDR1 is GTSNPN, CDR2 SVGIG (reference sequence). The CDR3 covers 13 residues. CDR3 coding DNA: TGTGCCTGGAAAGTAGCGTGGACCTACGAGCAGTACTTC. Protein: CAWKVAWTYEQYF.

The chain combines TRBV7-2 with TRBJ1-1, with TRBD1 identical over 10 bases. V lost 5 bases to trimming and J lost 6 bases; unmatched junction nucleotides: 9. Germline V lookup: CDR1 SGHTA, CDR2 FQGNSA. The CDR3 consists of 15 residues. CDR3 sequence reads: CASSPRDRGSPEAFF. CDR3 coding DNA: TGTGCCAGCAGCCCTCGGGACAGGGGAAGTCCTGAAGCTTTCTTT.

V is TRBV28 and J is TRBJ1-6; D gene ambiguous. Trimming shortened V by 3 bases and J by 0 bases, and 6 bases separated the two germline ends. Germline CDR1 MDHEN, CDR2 SYDVKM. The length of the CDR3 is 15 residues. The CDR3 here is CASSFSLSYNSPLHF. As DNA, the CDR3 is TGTGCCAGCAGTTTTTCCCTCTCCTATAATTCACCCCTCCACTTT.

The rearrangement joins TRBV4-3 to TRBJ1-2; 7 bases map to TRBD1. This CDR3 contains 15 residues. Germline V lookup: CDR1 LGHNA, CDR2 YSLEER. V lost 0 bases and J lost 5; bases outside the gene matches: 6. CDR3 coding DNA: TGCGCCAGCAGCCAAGATGTCAAGACAGGGTATGGCTACACCTTC. Amino acids: CASSQDVKTGYGYTF.

V gene TRBV5-1 combines with J gene TRBJ2-7; 13 bases are a match to TRBD2. This CDR3 comprises 17 residues. Germline lookup yields CDR1 SGHRS and CDR2 YFSETQ. The V gene end was trimmed by 4 bases and the J gene end by 1 base; junction bases not matched to a gene: 8. This CDR3 reads CASSPGLAGADSYEQYF. CDR3 in DNA: TGCGCCAGCAGCCCCGGACTAGCGGGGGCGGATTCCTACGAGCAGTACTTC. Full variable domain (outside the CDR3, taken from reference TRBV5-1 and TRBJ2-7): KAGVTQTPRYLIKTRGQQVTLSCSPISGHRSVSWYQQTPGQGLQFLFEYFSETQRNKGNFPGRFSGRQFSNSRSEMNVSTLELGDSALYLCASSPGLAGADSYEQYFGPGTRLTVT.

This clone was seen a few times. The chain carries TRBV30 and TRBJ1-6; 8 bases map to TRBD1. The CDR3 length is 14 residues. CDR1 is GTSNPN, CDR2 SVGIG, per germline (reference sequence). The ends lost 2 bases at V and 7 bases at J; junction bases unmatched: 4. CDR3 DNA: TGTGCCTGGAGTCCTGGACAGGGCAATTCACCCCTCCACTTT. It yields the protein CAWSPGQGNSPLHF.

The J gene is TRBJ2-5, the V gene TRBV11-1; TRBD2 agrees at 9 bases. Near its end, the DNA agrees better with TRBJ2-7, so the J call may be wrong. Germline lookup yields CDR1 SGHAT and CDR2 FQDESV (reference sequence). The CDR3 runs to 15 residues. This chain's CDR3 is CASSTSGTSFSEQYF. CDR3 bases: TGTGCCAGCAGCACCTCAGGGACTAGCTTCAGCGAGCAGTACTTC.

The chain recombines TRBV7-3 with TRBJ1-1, with 9 bases identical to TRBD1. The CDR3 covers 14 residues. After removal of 4 bases from V and 6 bases from J, the junction contained 6 bases not matched to a gene. Germline CDR1 is SGHTA and CDR2 is FQGTGA. The CDR3 bases are TGTGCCAGCAGCTCCCGGGACAGGGACTCTGAAGCTTTCTTT. Translated, it gives CASSSRDRDSEAFF.

Worth noting for this clone: The sample carries other DNA sequences with the same CDR3. This sequence joins TRBV29-1 and TRBJ1-1, with TRBD1 matching 8 bases. The junction had 5 bases not matched to a gene; V was cut back by 6 bases and J by 2 bases. The germline V gene encodes CDR1 SQVTM and CDR2 ANQGSEA. The CDR3 length is 13 residues. CDR3 protein: CSVRTGGNTEAFF. The CDR3 nucleotides are TGCAGCGTGCGCACAGGGGGAAACACTGAAGCTTTCTTT.

The chain joins TRBV29-1 to TRBJ2-1; the match to TRBD2 covers 9 bases. V lost 5 bases to trimming and J lost 5 bases; unmatched junction nucleotides: 10. CDR3 length: 15 amino acids. Germline CDR1 reads SQVTM; CDR2 reads ANQGSEA. The CDR3 DNA sequence: TGCAGCGTTAGGGGCGGGGGGGCACTCAACAATGAGCAGTTCTTC. Translated: CSVRGGGALNNEQFF.

V usage is TRBV5-1 and J usage is TRBJ1-1; TRBD1 matches at 12 bases. The ends lost 3 bases at V and 3 bases at J; junction bases unmatched: 6. Looked up from germline, CDR1 is SGHRS and CDR2 is YFSETQ. CDR3 size: 16 residues. The CDR3: CASSSRDRGLYTEAFF. In nucleotides, the CDR3 is TGCGCCAGCAGCTCCCGGGACAGGGGGCTGTACACTGAAGCTTTCTTT.

This chain joins TRBV7-3 and TRBJ1-1, with D unresolved. The CDR3 totals 13 residues. The germline gives CDR1 SGHTA, CDR2 FQGTGA. The germline V and J ends were trimmed by 4 bases and 0 bases, with 6 bases remaining between them. The CDR3 DNA follows: TGTGCCAGCAGCTCTAGTATGAACACTGAAGCTTTCTTT. It translates to CASSSSMNTEAFF.

This chain connects TRBV19 to TRBJ1-2; the match to TRBD1 covers 7 bases. The V gene end was trimmed by 7 bases and the J gene end by 5 bases; junction bases not matched to a gene: 7. The CDR3 loop spans 13 amino acids. Looked up from germline, CDR1 is LNHDA and CDR2 is SQIVND (reference sequence). Here the CDR3 reads CASTSGTDYGYTF. Here the CDR3 DNA reads TGTGCCAGTACCTCCGGGACAGATTATGGCTACACCTTC.

The V and J genes are TRBV4-3 and TRBJ1-2; a weak D match, TRBD1 (5 bases). Germline CDR1 is LGHNA and CDR2 is YSLEER. The CDR3 sequence is 15 residues long. Trimming cost V 5 bases and J 3 bases, with 16 bases left between them. In DNA, the CDR3 is TGCGCCAGCAGCTTCTCACGGGACTCCCACTATGGCTACACCTTC. Its protein is CASSFSRDSHYGYTF.

The chain combines TRBV7-8 with TRBJ2-2; TRBD2 is a possible D gene (5 bases). The CDR3 spans 16 residues. CDR1 is SGHVS and CDR2 is FQNEAQ in the germline V gene. With 1 base removed from V and 7 bases from J, the gap between germline ends came to 16 bases. The CDR3 nucleotides are TGTGCCAGCAGCTTAGGATGGAGGAGCAAGAACGGGGAGCTGTTTTTT. It yields the protein CASSLGWRSKNGELFF.

This chain joins TRBV5-1 and TRBJ2-7; 9 bases agree with TRBD1. V lost 0 bases and J lost 4; bases outside the gene matches: 2. The CDR3 totals 14 residues. Germline lookup yields CDR1 SGHRS and CDR2 YFSETQ. The CDR3 sequence: CASSLGTGEYEQYF. DNA of the CDR3: TGCGCCAGCAGCTTGGGGACAGGGGAATACGAGCAGTACTTC.

This chain uses TRBV5-1 with TRBJ2-2, with 10 bases aligning to TRBD1. Germline loops: CDR1 SGHRS, CDR2 YFSETQ. The CDR3 is made up of 15 amino acids. Losses at the gene ends were 5 bases for V and 5 bases for J; bases not matched to a gene: 6. The CDR3 here is CASSLDRGRTGELFF. For the CDR3, the DNA is TGCGCCAGCAGTCTAGACAGGGGGCGTACCGGGGAGCTGTTTTTT.

The rearrangement links TRBV5-4 to TRBJ2-5; no reliable D call. CDR3 length: 11 residues. Trimming stripped 4 bases from V and 1 base from J, with 2 bases between. The germline V gene encodes CDR1 SGHNT and CDR2 YYREEE (reference sequence). CDR3: CASSLQETQYF. Written as DNA, the CDR3 is TGTGCCAGCAGCCTCCAAGAGACCCAGTACTTC.